The sequence of this TCR beta chain was determined in a study of blood T cell repertoires in COVID-19. The table came from immunoSEQ multiplex PCR; TCRdb's copy has only in-frame clones and leaves some out. The profile shows some 200,000 clones, approximately 82% of them singletons. The table lists this clone with a few counts. V shed 6 bases and J 0 bases; nucleotides not matched to a gene: 5. Germline V gene data show CDR1 as WSHSY and CDR2 as SAAADI. The CDR3 has 15 amino acids. The chain has TRBV10-2 and TRBJ1-3, with 7 bases fitting TRBD1. Specimen: peripheral blood. This TCR came from a human donor in a cohort sampled during active COVID-19. CDR3 coding DNA: TGCGCCAGCAGAGGGGACAGTTTCTCTGGAAACACCATATATTTT. Residues: CASRGDSFSGNTIYF.